The rows below give T cell receptor beta chains drawn from one sample of a study of PD-1 blockade in mismatch repair-deficient tumors. The table came from immunoSEQ multiplex PCR; TCRdb's copy has only in-frame clones and leaves some out. The sample carries more than 95,000 clones, around 86% recorded once. Sequenced material: peripheral blood, taken 44 weeks after starting pembrolizumab. The receptors were sampled from an adult with mismatch repair-deficient cancer. The CDR3 runs from the conserved cysteine through the conserved F or W. The D gene is left open where the match is weak. Clone size, where shown, is once, few, many, or a class for clones that have expanded.

>.|TRBJ1-2|.|TRBV4-3
TGCGCCAGCAGCCCGAGGGACTGGAACTATGGCTACACCTTC
CASSPRDWNYGYTF
>.|TRBJ2-7|.|TRBV5-5
TGTGCCAGCAGCACTCGCCCAGGGTACGGCTACGAGCAGTACTTC
CASSTRPGYGYEQYF
>few|TRBJ1-1|.|TRBV7-8
TGTGCCAGCAGCTTTGCCGCAGCCACTGAAGCTTTCTTT
CASSFAAATEAFF
>.|TRBJ2-7|TRBD1|TRBV4-3
TGCGCCAGCAGCCAAGGTGCGACAGGGGCCCCTTCCTACGAGCAGTACTTC
CASSQGATGAPSYEQYF
>.|TRBJ1-1|TRBD1|TRBV7-6
TGTGCCAGCAGCTTAGGACAGGGGAGGGACACTGAAGCTTTCTTT
CASSLGQGRDTEAFF
>.|TRBJ1-2|.|TRBV6-5
TGTGCCAGCACCAAACAGGGCCCCCCCGACTATGGCTACACCTTC
CASTKQGPPDYGYTF
>.|TRBJ1-4|.|TRBV5-6
TGTGCCAGCAACCTCTCAGGGTTGGATGAAAAACTGTTTTTT
CASNLSGLDEKLFF
>.|TRBJ2-3|.|TRBV5-6
TGTGCCAGCAGCTTGCTTAACGTAGGGTTATCAGATACGCAGTATTTT
CASSLLNVGLSDTQYF
>once|TRBJ2-5|.|TRBV29-1
TGCAGCGTGTTTGGAGCGGGTGAGACCCAGTACTTC
CSVFGAGETQYF
>.|TRBJ1-5|.|TRBV7-2
TGTGCCAGCAGCTTTGAGGGAAATCAGCCCCAGCATTTT
CASSFEGNQPQHF
>.|TRBJ1-2|.|TRBV5-6
TGTGCCAGCAGCTTGGGGTACAGGGCCTATGGCTACACCTTC
CASSLGYRAYGYTF
>.|TRBJ2-5|.|TRBV30
TGTGCCTGGAGTGTACCCTGGGGCCAAGAGACCCAGTACTTC
CAWSVPWGQETQYF
>.|TRBJ1-4|.|TRBV7-9
TGTGCCAGCAGCTCATCGGACGGGAATGAAAAACTGTTTTTT
CASSSSDGNEKLFF
>.|TRBJ2-5|.|TRBV30
TGTGCCTGGAACCCTCCAGCGAAGACCCAGTACTTC
CAWNPPAKTQYF
>.|TRBJ2-1|TRBD2|TRBV29-1
TGCAGCGTTGAAGGGCTAGCGGCTCACAATGAGCAGTTCTTC
CSVEGLAAHNEQFF
>.|TRBJ2-5|TRBD2|TRBV9
TGTGCCAGCAGCGAAGCGGGATGGCCACAAGAGACCCAGTACTTC
CASSEAGWPQETQYF
>.|TRBJ2-2|.|TRBV10-3
TGTGCCATCAGTGAGCTCTGGCGCACCGGGGAGCTGTTTTTT
CAISELWRTGELFF
>.|TRBJ2-1|.|TRBV5-1
TGCGCCAGCAGCGGTCCCAATGAGCAGTTCTTC
CASSGPNEQFF
>.|TRBJ2-1|.|TRBV7-9
TGTGCCAGCAGCTTTGGCAATGAGCAGTTCTTC
CASSFGNEQFF
>few|TRBJ2-7|.|TRBV4-1
TGCGCCAGCAGCCAAGAGGCCGGGAGTCCCTACGAGCAGTACTTC
CASSQEAGSPYEQYF
>.|TRBJ1-1|.|TRBV4-1
TGCGCCAGCAGCCAAGATCTGTACAGCCGCGACACTGAAGCTTTCTTT
CASSQDLYSRDTEAFF
>.|TRBJ2-1|TRBD2|TRBV2
TGTGCCAGCCTAGCGGGACTGTCCTACAATGAGCAGTTCTTC
CASLAGLSYNEQFF
>once|TRBJ2-3|.|TRBV28
TGTGCCAGCAGTTCCTTCGCTGCAACAGGGAGGGTCACAGATACGCAGTATTTT
CASSSFAATGRVTDTQYF
>.|TRBJ2-1|.|TRBV11-3
TGTGCCAGCAGTCCCCAGGTGAATGAGCAGTTCTTC
CASSPQVNEQFF
>few|TRBJ1-1|.|TRBV4-1
TGCGCCAGCAGCCACCCACAGGGTACCACTGAAGCTTTCTTT
CASSHPQGTTEAFF
>.|TRBJ1-1|.|TRBV9
TGTGCCAGCAGCAAGTCGGGGGCCGGGGGCACTGAAGCTTTCTTT
CASSKSGAGGTEAFF
>.|TRBJ1-5|.|TRBV19
TGTGCCAGTAGTTTCCGGACAGCCAAGAATCAGCCCCAGCATTTT
CASSFRTAKNQPQHF
>.|TRBJ2-2|.|TRBV19
TGTGCCAGTAGACGGGACACACTCACCGGGGAGCTGTTTTTT
CASRRDTLTGELFF
>.|TRBJ2-1|.|TRBV4-1
TGCGCCAGCAGCCGAAACAGGGAAGCAGGCTATGAGCAGTTCTTC
CASSRNREAGYEQFF
>.|TRBJ2-3|.|TRBV29-1
TGCAGCGTTGAGTTCGGCAGACCAGATACGCAGTATTTT
CSVEFGRPDTQYF
>.|TRBJ2-1|.|TRBV11-3
TGTGCCAGCAGCCCGGGGCCCAGCTCCTACAATGAGCAGTTCTTC
CASSPGPSSYNEQFF
>few|TRBJ1-1|TRBD1|TRBV4-1
TGCGCCAGCAGCCCAGCAATAACCCAGGGACAGAGGAACACTGAAGCTTTCTTT
CASSPAITQGQRNTEAFF
>few|TRBJ2-1|.|TRBV5-4
TGTGCCAGCGCCCCGTCGGGGGACAATGAGCAGTTCTTC
CASAPSGDNEQFF
>once|TRBJ2-2|.|TRBV13
TGTGCCAGCAGCTTCATAACTGGAGACACCGGGGAGCTGTTTTTT
CASSFITGDTGELFF
>.|TRBJ2-3|.|TRBV7-2
TGTGCCAGCAGCTCCCGGAGCGGCTCCCTATGGGATACGCAGTATTTT
CASSSRSGSLWDTQYF
>few|TRBJ2-7|.|TRBV30
TGTGCCTGGAGTGTAAGCCCGCCCGAGCAGTACTTC
CAWSVSPPEQYF
>once|TRBJ1-5|.|TRBV19
TGTGCCAGTACCCATCCCCGGGGGGCCGGTATTGGTAGCAATCAGCCCCAGCATTTT
CASTHPRGAGIGSNQPQHF
>.|TRBJ2-5|.|TRBV29-1
TGCAGCGTTGTTGAGGGGAACCAAGAGACCCAGTACTTC
CSVVEGNQETQYF
>.|TRBJ1-2|.|TRBV4-1
TGCGCCAGCAGCCAAGGGCTAAGTGGCTACACCTTC
CASSQGLSGYTF
>.|TRBJ2-1|.|TRBV7-9
TGTGCCAGCAGCTTAGTCCGGATTGAAAGCAATGAGCAGTTCTTC
CASSLVRIESNEQFF